These T cell receptor beta chains were read from a single sample in a study of blood T cell repertoires in COVID-19. The table came from immunoSEQ multiplex PCR; TCRdb's copy has only in-frame clones and leaves some out. The sample has about 200,000 clones; approximately 84% are singletons. Sequenced: PBMCs or T cells enriched from blood (not recorded which). These receptors came from a man in his forties who had recovered from COVID-19. CDR3s include the opening cysteine and the closing phenylalanine or tryptophan. Rows give clone size only sometimes, using once, few, many, or a class for an expanded clone.

J	size	V	CDR3
TRBJ2-5	-	TRBV5-5	CASSLSWAVQETQYF
TRBJ1-1	once	TRBV18	CASSQGGPAAEAFF
TRBJ2-2	-	TRBV27	CASIGTGITGELFF
TRBJ2-6	-	TRBV7-2	CASSLGGLSGANVLTF
TRBJ2-7	-	TRBV28	CASSLDRRHEQYF
TRBJ2-7	-	TRBV30	CAWSSPWGLAYEQYF
TRBJ1-6	-	TRBV30	CAWRGQLGLGTLHF
TRBJ1-3	few	TRBV5-6	CASSPTQGAAGNTIYF
TRBJ2-5	-	TRBV19	CASSIESRSTQYF
TRBJ1-2	-	TRBV18	CASSPLGQGYTF
TRBJ1-6	-	TRBV2	CASNSGTGVSPLHF
TRBJ1-2	-	TRBV7-8	CASSLVRGRNYGYTF
TRBJ1-5	once	TRBV7-2	CASSPDRDQPQHF
TRBJ1-6	-	TRBV19	CASSLRGVNSPLHF
TRBJ2-7	-	TRBV27	CASSFATGNEQYF
TRBJ2-5	-	TRBV7-3	CASSDLAGGRETQYF
TRBJ2-1	-	TRBV27	CASSLSRRYEQFF
TRBJ2-2	-	TRBV15	CATSRDRERNTGELFF
TRBJ1-1	-	TRBV28	CASSVPGQVNTEAFF
TRBJ2-7	-	TRBV30	CAWSVGGSSYEQYF
TRBJ1-5	-	TRBV18	CASSSDRGQPQHF
TRBJ2-1	-	TRBV6-5	CASSLGGVPNEQFF
TRBJ2-1	-	TRBV5-1	CASSWGTGGRNEQFF
TRBJ2-7	once	TRBV28	CAVQADIEEQYF
TRBJ2-1	-	TRBV2	CASSEAGLAGLNEQFF
TRBJ2-7	-	TRBV27	CASGGYRGQGSLEQYF
TRBJ1-2	-	TRBV24-1	CATSDTGYGYTF
TRBJ2-3	-	TRBV5-1	CASSLGRLAGGRTDTQYF
TRBJ1-5	-	TRBV20-1	CSASIGGRQPQHF
TRBJ2-3	few	TRBV29-1	CSVGSGEADTQYF
TRBJ2-7	few	TRBV28	CASSLARGQENYEQYF
TRBJ1-4	-	TRBV7-6	CASSLGNREKLFF
TRBJ1-2	-	TRBV24-1	CATSDGTGAFYGYTF
TRBJ1-2	-	TRBV18	CASSPSGRAPNYGYTF
TRBJ1-1	-	TRBV12-3/TRBV12-4	CASRIEGEVEAFF
TRBJ2-2	few	TRBV9	CASSVGEGNWAGELFF
TRBJ2-1	-	TRBV4-2	CASSSGRTSANEQFF
TRBJ2-3	-	TRBV5-4	CASSLPPSADTQYF
TRBJ1-3	few	TRBV4-3	CASSQGAGSSGNTIYF
TRBJ2-7	-	TRBV30	CAWSGGGYEQYF
TRBJ2-1	-	TRBV24-1	CATSVASGRAKYNEQFF
TRBJ2-5	few	TRBV18	CASSSSDRNQETQYF
TRBJ2-7	-	TRBV20-1	CSAIPGYEQYF